One sample yielded the 16 T cell receptor beta chains listed below, sequenced in a study of T cell responses to AZD1222 COVID-19 vaccine. The table came from immunoSEQ multiplex PCR; TCRdb's copy has only in-frame clones and leaves some out. The data contain around 150,000 clones, around 90% of them seen just once; the ten biggest clones take up around 6.9%. The source material was peripheral blood, sampled 28 days after the second dose of the MenACWY control vaccine. The receptors stem from an adult who received the MenACWY meningococcal vaccine as a control.

V is TRBV12-3 or TRBV12-4 and J is TRBJ1-1, with D unclear. With 6 bases removed from V and 11 bases from J, the gap between germline ends came to 16 bases. The CDR3 extends over 12 amino acids. The CDR3 reads CASSRSWELAFF. CDR3 in DNA: TGTGCCAGCAGCAGGAGTTGGGAATTGGCTTTCTTT.

The chain joins TRBV15 to TRBJ2-7, with D possibly TRBD1 on 6 matching bases. The germline V and J ends were trimmed by 2 bases and 7 bases, with 15 bases remaining between them. The CDR3 extends over 14 amino acids. CDR1 is LNHNV and CDR2 is YYDKDF in the germline V gene (reference sequence). Here the CDR3 reads CATSRRQVGLEQYF. CDR3 nucleotide sequence: TGTGCCACCAGCAGAAGACAGGTTGGACTTGAGCAGTACTTC.

This chain joins TRBV28 and TRBJ2-7; 9 bases fit TRBD2. The CDR3 sequence is 14 residues long. J lost 1 base, V lost 2 bases, and 0 bases had no gene match. Germline CDR1 MDHEN, CDR2 SYDVKM. The CDR3 here is CASSLAGGSYEQYF. The CDR3 nucleotides read TGTGCCAGCAGTTTAGCGGGGGGGTCCTACGAGCAGTACTTC. The variable domain in full, completed from reference TRBV28 and TRBJ2-7, reads DVKVTQSSRYLVKRTGEKVFLECVQDMDHENMFWYRQDPGLGLRLIYFSYDVKMKEKGDIPEGYSVSREKKERFSLILESASTNQTSMYLCASSLAGGSYEQYFGPGTRLTVT.

The chain employs TRBV7-3 and TRBJ2-2; D gene uncertain. Germline V gives CDR1 SGHTA, CDR2 FQGTGA. CDR3 length: 13 amino acids. V lost 5 bases, J lost 5 bases, and 9 bases lay in between. CDR3 protein: CASSPGDTGELFF. The CDR3 DNA sequence: TGTGCCAGCAGCCCAGGTGATACCGGGGAGCTGTTTTTT.

The chain links TRBV6-2 or TRBV6-3 to TRBJ2-3; unclear D gene. V was pared by 5 bases and J by 7 bases, with 7 bases between. This CDR3 spans 11 amino acids. Germline V gene sequence: CDR1 MNHEY, CDR2 SVGEGT. CDR3 residues: CASSQGNTQYF. CDR3 nucleotides: TGTGCCAGCAGTCAAGGGAATACGCAGTATTTT.

This clone appeared once. The chain carries TRBV19 and TRBJ2-7; 8 positions match TRBD1. The CDR3 is made up of 16 amino acids. V dropped 7 bases and J dropped 6; count of bases not matched to a gene: 17. The germline V gene has CDR1 LNHDA and CDR2 SQIVND (reference sequence). The chain's CDR3 is CASNLGSGQGLGEQYF. CDR3 nucleotides: TGTGCCAGTAATCTTGGGTCCGGACAGGGCCTTGGCGAGCAGTACTTC.

The chain uses TRBV27 and TRBJ1-1, with D perhaps matching TRBD1 (5 bases). CDR3 length: 15 residues. Germline assignment: CDR1 MNHEY and CDR2 SMNVEV (reference sequence). Trimming shortened V by 4 bases and J by 0 bases, and 12 bases separated the two germline ends. In nucleotides, the CDR3 is TGTGCCAGCAGTTGGGAGGGGAGGGTGAACACTGAAGCTTTCTTT. Its protein is CASSWEGRVNTEAFF.

The rearrangement uses TRBV6-5 and TRBJ2-7; a possible D gene is TRBD1 (6 bases). Trimming took 7 bases from V and 2 from J, leaving 12 bases between them. Germline CDR1 is MNHEY and CDR2 is SVGAGI. There are 13 residues in the CDR3. CDR3 sequence reads: CASMQGPTYEQYF. CDR3 nucleotides: TGTGCCAGCATGCAGGGGCCAACCTACGAGCAGTACTTC.

The chain uses TRBV9 and TRBJ2-7; D uncertain. The V gene lost 0 bases and the J gene lost 5 bases, with 6 bases spanning the gap. The CDR3 spans 12 residues. Looked up from germline, CDR1 is SGDLS and CDR2 is YYNGEE. CDR3 nucleotides: TGTGCCAGCAGCGTAGCCGGAAACGAGCAGTACTTC. As protein: CASSVAGNEQYF.

This clone showed up just once. The chain carries TRBV19 and TRBJ2-1; 7 bases map to TRBD2. The V gene end was trimmed by 3 bases and the J gene end by 0 bases; junction bases not matched to a gene: 5. The CDR3 extends over 16 amino acids. CDR1 is LNHDA, CDR2 SQIVND, per germline (reference sequence). DNA of the CDR3: TGTGCCAGTAGTATCGAAGCGGGATTCTCCTACAATGAGCAGTTCTTC. Translation: CASSIEAGFSYNEQFF. The full variable domain, in which reference TRBV19 and TRBJ2-1 provide the parts outside the CDR3, is DGGITQSPKYLFRKEGQNVTLSCEQNLNHDAMYWYRQDPGQGLRLIYYSQIVNDFQKGDIAEGYSVSREKKESFPLTVTSAQKNPTAFYLCASSIEAGFSYNEQFFGPGTRLTVL.

This clone was found a few times. V usage is TRBV24-1 and J usage is TRBJ1-1; D uncertain. V shed 4 bases and J shed 6 bases, with 5 bases lying between them. There are 11 residues in the CDR3. Germline V CDR1 and CDR2: KGHDR, SFDVKD. The CDR3 sequence: CATSEGSEAFF. In DNA form, the CDR3 reads TGTGCCACCAGTGAGGGTTCTGAAGCTTTCTTT.

The V call is TRBV19, the J call TRBJ2-2; 14 positions match TRBD2. Per the germline V gene, CDR1 is LNHDA and CDR2 is SQIVND (reference sequence). There are 19 residues in the CDR3. The J segment lost 0 bases and the V segment lost 6 bases, leaving 9 bases of the junction unmatched. The CDR3: CASRSAGLAGGSNTGELFF. In DNA, the CDR3 is TGTGCCAGTAGGAGCGCCGGACTAGCGGGAGGATCGAACACCGGGGAGCTGTTTTTT.

The CDR3 spells CASSRTGGDGYTF. In nucleotides, the CDR3 is TGTGCCAGCAGCCGGACAGGGGGCGATGGCTACACCTTC. This chain links TRBV6-5 with TRBJ1-2, with 11 nucleotides matching TRBD1. Germline V gene data show CDR1 as MNHEY and CDR2 as SVGAGI. Losses at the gene ends were 6 bases for V and 6 bases for J; bases not matched to a gene: 3. This CDR3 has 13 amino acids.

This rearrangement joins TRBV2 to TRBJ2-1, with D tentatively TRBD2 (6 bases). Germline assignment: CDR1 SNHLY and CDR2 FYNNEI. The germline V and J ends were trimmed by 8 bases and 1 base, with 12 bases remaining between them. CDR3 length: 14 residues. This CDR3 reads CASLPGDSYNEQFF. The CDR3 DNA reads TGTGCCAGCTTGCCGGGAGATTCCTACAATGAGCAGTTCTTC. The full variable domain, rest sourced from reference TRBV2 and TRBJ2-1, is EPEVTQTPSHQVTQMGQEVILRCVPISNHLYFYWYRQILGQKVEFLVSFYNNEISEKSEIFDDQFSVERPDGSNFTLKIRSTKLEDSAMYFCASLPGDSYNEQFFGPGTRLTVL.

This chain joins TRBV18 and TRBJ1-2; D may be TRBD1 (5 bases). The CDR3 spans 15 residues. With 2 bases removed from V and 0 bases from J, the gap between germline ends came to 10 bases. CDR1 is KGHSH, CDR2 LQKENI, per germline. The CDR3 DNA follows: TGTGCCAGCTCACCAGAGACAGTCTCTAACTATGGCTACACCTTC. Its protein product is CASSPETVSNYGYTF. Filled out from reference TRBV18 and TRBJ1-2, the complete variable domain reads NAGVMQNPRHLVRRRGQEARLRCSPMKGHSHVYWYRQLPEEGLKFMVYLQKENIIDESGMPKERFSAEFPKEGPSILRIQQVVRGDSAAYFCASSPETVSNYGYTFGSGTRLTVV.

The V gene is TRBV29-1, the J gene TRBJ1-2; D is unresolved. Germline CDR1 is SQVTM and CDR2 is ANQGSEA. This CDR3 spans 14 amino acids. With 6 bases removed from V and 2 bases from J, the gap between germline ends came to 16 bases. CDR3 region: CSVDPKAANYGYTF. In nucleotides, the CDR3 is TGCAGCGTCGACCCAAAAGCAGCCAACTATGGCTACACCTTC.